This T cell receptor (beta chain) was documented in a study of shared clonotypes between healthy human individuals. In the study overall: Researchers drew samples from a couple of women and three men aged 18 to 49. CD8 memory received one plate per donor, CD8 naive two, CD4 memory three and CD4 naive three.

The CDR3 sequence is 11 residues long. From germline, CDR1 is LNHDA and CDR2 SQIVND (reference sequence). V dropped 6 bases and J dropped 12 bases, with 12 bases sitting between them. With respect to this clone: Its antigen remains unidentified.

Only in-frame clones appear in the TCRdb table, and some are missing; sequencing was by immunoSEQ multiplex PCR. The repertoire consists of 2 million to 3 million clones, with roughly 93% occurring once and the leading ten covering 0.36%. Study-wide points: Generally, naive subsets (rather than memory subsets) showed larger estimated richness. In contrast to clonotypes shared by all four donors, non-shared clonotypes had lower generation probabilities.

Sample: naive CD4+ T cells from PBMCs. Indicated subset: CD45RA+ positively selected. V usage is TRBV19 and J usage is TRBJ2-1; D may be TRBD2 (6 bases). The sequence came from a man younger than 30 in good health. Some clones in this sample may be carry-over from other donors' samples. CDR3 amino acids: CASSLGLGQFF. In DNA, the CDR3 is TGTGCCAGTAGCTTGGGACTGGGGCAGTTCTTC. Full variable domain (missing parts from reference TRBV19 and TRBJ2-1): DGGITQSPKYLFRKEGQNVTLSCEQNLNHDAMYWYRQDPGQGLRLIYYSQIVNDFQKGDIAEGYSVSREKKESFPLTVTSAQKNPTAFYLCASSLGLGQFFGPGTRLTVL.